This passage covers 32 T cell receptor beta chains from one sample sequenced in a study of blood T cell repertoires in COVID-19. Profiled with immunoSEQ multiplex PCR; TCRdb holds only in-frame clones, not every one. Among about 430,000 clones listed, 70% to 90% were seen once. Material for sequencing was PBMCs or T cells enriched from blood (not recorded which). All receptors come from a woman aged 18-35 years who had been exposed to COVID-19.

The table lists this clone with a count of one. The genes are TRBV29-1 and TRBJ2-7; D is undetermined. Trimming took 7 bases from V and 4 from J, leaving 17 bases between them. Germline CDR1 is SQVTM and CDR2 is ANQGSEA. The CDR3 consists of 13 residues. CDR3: CSAASALRYEQYF. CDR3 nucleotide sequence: TGCAGCGCCGCGAGCGCCCTACGGTACGAGCAGTACTTC.

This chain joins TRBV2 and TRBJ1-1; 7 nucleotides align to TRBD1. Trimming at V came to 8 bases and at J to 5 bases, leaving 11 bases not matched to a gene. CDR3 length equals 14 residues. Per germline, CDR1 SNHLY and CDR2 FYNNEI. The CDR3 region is CASLRRGQGTEAFF. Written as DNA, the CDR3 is TGTGCCAGCCTCCGGAGGGGGCAAGGGACTGAAGCTTTCTTT.

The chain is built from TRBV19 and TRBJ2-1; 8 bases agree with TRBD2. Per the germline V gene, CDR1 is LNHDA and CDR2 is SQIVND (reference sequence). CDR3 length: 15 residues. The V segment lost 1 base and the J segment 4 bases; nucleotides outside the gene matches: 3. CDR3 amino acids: CASSIATSVYNEQFF. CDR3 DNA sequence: TGTGCCAGTAGTATAGCGACTAGCGTGTACAATGAGCAGTTCTTC.

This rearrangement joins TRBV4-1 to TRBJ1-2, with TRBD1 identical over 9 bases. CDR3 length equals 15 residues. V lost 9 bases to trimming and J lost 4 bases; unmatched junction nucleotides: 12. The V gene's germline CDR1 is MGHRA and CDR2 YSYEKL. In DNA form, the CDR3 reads TGCGCCAGTAACCGGGACAGGGCGAATTCCTATGGCTACACCTTC. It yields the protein CASNRDRANSYGYTF.

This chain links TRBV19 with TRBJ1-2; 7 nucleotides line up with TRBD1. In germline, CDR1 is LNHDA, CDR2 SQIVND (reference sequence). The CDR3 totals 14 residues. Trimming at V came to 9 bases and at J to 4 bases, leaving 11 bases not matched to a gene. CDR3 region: CASLDRVGAYGYTF. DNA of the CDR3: TGTGCCAGCCTCGACAGGGTGGGGGCCTATGGCTACACCTTC. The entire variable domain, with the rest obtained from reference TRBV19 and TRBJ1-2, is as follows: DGGITQSPKYLFRKEGQNVTLSCEQNLNHDAMYWYRQDPGQGLRLIYYSQIVNDFQKGDIAEGYSVSREKKESFPLTVTSAQKNPTAFYLCASLDRVGAYGYTFGSGTRLTVV.

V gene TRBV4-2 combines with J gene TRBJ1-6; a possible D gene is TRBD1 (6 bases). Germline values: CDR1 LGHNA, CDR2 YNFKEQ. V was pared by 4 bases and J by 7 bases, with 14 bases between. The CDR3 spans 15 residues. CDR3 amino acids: CASSPVRDTNSPLHF. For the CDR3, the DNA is TGTGCCAGCAGCCCCGTCCGGGACACAAATTCACCCCTCCACTTT.

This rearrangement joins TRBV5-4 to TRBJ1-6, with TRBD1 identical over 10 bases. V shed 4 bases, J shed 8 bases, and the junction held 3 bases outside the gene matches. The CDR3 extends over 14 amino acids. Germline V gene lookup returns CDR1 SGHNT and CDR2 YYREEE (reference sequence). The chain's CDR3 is CASSGTGVDSPLHF. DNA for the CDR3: TGTGCCAGCAGCGGGACAGGGGTAGATTCACCCCTCCACTTT.

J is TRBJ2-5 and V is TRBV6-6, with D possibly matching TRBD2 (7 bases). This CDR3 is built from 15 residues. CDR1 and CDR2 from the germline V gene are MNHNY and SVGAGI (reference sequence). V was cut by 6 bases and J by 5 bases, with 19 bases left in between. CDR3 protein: CASSHRTAGRETQYF. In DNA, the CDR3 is TGTGCCAGCAGCCACCGGACAGCCGGGAGGGAGACCCAGTACTTC.

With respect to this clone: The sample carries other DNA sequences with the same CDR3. The chain's CDR3 is CASSLGGLAGGSTGELFF. CDR3 bases: TGCGCCAGCAGCTTGGGAGGACTCGCGGGGGGGAGCACCGGGGAGCTGTTTTTT. V gene TRBV5-1 combines with J gene TRBJ2-2; TRBD2 matches 9 bases. Germline V CDR1 and CDR2: SGHRS, YFSETQ. CDR3 length: 18 residues. With 0 bases clipped from V and 4 bases from J, the junction kept 10 bases outside the gene matches.

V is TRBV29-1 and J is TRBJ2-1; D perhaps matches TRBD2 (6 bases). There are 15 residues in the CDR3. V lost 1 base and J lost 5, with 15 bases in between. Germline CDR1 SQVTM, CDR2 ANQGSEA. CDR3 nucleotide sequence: TGCAGCGTTGAAGGGTTGGAGCGGGTGAACAATGAGCAGTTCTTC. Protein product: CSVEGLERVNNEQFF.

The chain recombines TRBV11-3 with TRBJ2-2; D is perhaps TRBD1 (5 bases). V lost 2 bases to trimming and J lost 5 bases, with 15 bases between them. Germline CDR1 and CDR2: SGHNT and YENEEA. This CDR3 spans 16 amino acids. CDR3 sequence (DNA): TGTGCCAGCAGCTTATTTTTCCAGGGCGGAACCGGGGAGCTGTTTTTT. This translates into CASSLFFQGGTGELFF.

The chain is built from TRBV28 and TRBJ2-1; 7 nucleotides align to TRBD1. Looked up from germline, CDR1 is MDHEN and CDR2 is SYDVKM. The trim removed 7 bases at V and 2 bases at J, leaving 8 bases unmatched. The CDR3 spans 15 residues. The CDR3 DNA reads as TGTGCCAGCACCCACGACAGGGAGCCCTACAATGAGCAGTTCTTC. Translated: CASTHDREPYNEQFF.

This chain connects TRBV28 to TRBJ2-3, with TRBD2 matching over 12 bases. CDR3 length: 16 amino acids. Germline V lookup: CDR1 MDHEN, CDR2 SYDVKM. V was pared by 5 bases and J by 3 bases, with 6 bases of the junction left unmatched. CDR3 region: CASSLAGGLGTDTQYF. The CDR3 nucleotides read TGTGCCAGCAGTCTAGCGGGGGGGCTTGGTACAGATACGCAGTATTTT. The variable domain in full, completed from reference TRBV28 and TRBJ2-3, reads DVKVTQSSRYLVKRTGEKVFLECVQDMDHENMFWYRQDPGLGLRLIYFSYDVKMKEKGDIPEGYSVSREKKERFSLILESASTNQTSMYLCASSLAGGLGTDTQYFGPGTRLTVL.

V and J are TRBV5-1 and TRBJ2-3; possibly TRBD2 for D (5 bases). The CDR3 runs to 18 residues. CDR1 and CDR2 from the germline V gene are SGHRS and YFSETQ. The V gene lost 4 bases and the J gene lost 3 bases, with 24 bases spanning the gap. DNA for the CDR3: TGCGCCAGCAGCGGAACACTGGACGGGGTTTATAGTACAGATACGCAGTATTTT. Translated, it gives CASSGTLDGVYSTDTQYF. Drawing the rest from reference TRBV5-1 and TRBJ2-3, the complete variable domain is KAGVTQTPRYLIKTRGQQVTLSCSPISGHRSVSWYQQTPGQGLQFLFEYFSETQRNKGNFPGRFSGRQFSNSRSEMNVSTLELGDSALYLCASSGTLDGVYSTDTQYFGPGTRLTVL.

The CDR3 nucleotides are TGCACCAGCAGCCAAGATGGGGGGAGCTCGGGCCATGGCTACACCTTC. Translated, it gives CTSSQDGGSSGHGYTF. The V and J genes are TRBV1 and TRBJ1-2. TRBV1 corresponds to a pseudogene. CDR3 length: 16 residues.

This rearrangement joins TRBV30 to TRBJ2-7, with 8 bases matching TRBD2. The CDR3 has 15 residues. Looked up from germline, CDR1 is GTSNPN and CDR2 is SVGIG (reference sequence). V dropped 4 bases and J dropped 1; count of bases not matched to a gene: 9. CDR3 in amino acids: CAWIPGTRASYEQYF. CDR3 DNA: TGTGCCTGGATCCCCGGGACTAGAGCTTCCTACGAGCAGTACTTC.

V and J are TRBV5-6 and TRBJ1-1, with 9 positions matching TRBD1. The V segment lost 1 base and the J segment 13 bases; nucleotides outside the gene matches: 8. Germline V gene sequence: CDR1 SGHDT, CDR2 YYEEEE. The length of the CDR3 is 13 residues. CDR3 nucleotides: TGTGCCAGCAGCTTGAAGGGACAGGGCAAAGTTTTCTTT. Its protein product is CASSLKGQGKVFF.

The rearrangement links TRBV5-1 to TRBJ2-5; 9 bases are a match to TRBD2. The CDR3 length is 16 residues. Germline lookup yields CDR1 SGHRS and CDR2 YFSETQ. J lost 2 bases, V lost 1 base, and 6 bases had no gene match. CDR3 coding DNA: TGCGCCAGCAGCTTGCCGGGACTAGCAGAACAAGAGACCCAGTACTTC. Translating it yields CASSLPGLAEQETQYF.

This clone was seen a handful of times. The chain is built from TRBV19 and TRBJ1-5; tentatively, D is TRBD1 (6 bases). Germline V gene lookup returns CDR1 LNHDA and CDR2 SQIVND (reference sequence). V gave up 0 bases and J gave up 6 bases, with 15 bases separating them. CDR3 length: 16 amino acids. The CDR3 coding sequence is TGTGCCAGTAGTATAGACACGACAGGAGGCGGTCAGCCCCAGCATTTT. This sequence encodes CASSIDTTGGGQPQHF.

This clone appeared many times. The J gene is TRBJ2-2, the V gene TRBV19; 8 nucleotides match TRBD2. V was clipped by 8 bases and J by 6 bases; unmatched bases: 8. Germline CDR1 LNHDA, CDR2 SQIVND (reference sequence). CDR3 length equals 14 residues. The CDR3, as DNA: TGTGCCAGTGGGGGACTAGATAGGTCCGGGGAGCTGTTTTTT. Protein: CASGGLDRSGELFF.

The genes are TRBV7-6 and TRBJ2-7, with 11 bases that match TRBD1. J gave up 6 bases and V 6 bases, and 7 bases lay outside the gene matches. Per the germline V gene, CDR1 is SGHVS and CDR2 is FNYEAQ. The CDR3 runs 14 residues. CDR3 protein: CASRPGQGATEQYF. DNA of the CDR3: TGTGCCAGCAGACCCGGACAGGGGGCTACCGAGCAGTACTTC.

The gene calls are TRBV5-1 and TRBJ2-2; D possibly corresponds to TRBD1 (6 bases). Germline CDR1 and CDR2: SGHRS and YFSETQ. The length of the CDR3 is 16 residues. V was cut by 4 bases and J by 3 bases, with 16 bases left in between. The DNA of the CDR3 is TGCGCCAGCAGCCTACAGGGTGGGATGTACACCGGGGAGCTGTTTTTT. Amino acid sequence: CASSLQGGMYTGELFF.

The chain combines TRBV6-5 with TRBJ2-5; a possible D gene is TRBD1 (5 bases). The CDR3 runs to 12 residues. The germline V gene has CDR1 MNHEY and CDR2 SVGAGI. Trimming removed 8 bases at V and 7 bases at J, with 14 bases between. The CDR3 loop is CASFQGWGTQYF. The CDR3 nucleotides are TGTGCCAGCTTTCAGGGATGGGGGACCCAGTACTTC.

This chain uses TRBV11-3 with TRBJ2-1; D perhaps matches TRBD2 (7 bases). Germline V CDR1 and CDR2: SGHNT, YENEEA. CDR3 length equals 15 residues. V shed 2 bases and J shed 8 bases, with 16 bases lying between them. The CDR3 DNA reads TGTGCCAGCAGCTTAATGAGGGGGGGCCAGGATGAGCAGTTCTTC. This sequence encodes CASSLMRGGQDEQFF.

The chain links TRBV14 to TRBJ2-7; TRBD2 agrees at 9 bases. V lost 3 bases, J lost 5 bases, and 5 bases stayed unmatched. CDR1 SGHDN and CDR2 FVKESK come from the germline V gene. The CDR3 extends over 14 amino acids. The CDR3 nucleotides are TGTGCCAGCAGCCATCCGGGACTAGCTAACGAGCAGTACTTC. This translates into CASSHPGLANEQYF.

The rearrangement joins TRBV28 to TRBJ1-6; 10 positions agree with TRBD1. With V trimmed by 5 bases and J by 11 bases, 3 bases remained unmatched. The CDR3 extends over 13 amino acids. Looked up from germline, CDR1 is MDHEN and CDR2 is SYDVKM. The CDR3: CASSGDRGAPLHF. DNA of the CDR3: TGTGCCAGCAGTGGGGACAGGGGCGCACCCCTCCACTTT.

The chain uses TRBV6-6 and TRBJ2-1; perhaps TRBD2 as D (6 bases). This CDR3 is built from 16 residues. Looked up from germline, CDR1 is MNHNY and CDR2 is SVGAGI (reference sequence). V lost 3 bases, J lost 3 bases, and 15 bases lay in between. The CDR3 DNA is TGTGCCAGCAGTTATCGGCAAGGCGGGAACTACAATGAGCAGTTCTTC. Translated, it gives CASSYRQGGNYNEQFF.

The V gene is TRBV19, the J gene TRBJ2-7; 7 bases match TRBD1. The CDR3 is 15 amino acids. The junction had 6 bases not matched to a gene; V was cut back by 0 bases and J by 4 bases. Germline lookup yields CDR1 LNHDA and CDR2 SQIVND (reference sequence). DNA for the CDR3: TGTGCCAGTAGTATAGACCGACAGGGAGCGTACGAGCAGTACTTC. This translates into CASSIDRQGAYEQYF.

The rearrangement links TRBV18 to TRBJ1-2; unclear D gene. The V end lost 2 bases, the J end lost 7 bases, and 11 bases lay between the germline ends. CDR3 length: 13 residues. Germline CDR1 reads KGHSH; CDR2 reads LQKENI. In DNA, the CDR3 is TGTGCCAGCTCACCAAATGAGGGCTCTGGCTACACCTTC. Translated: CASSPNEGSGYTF.

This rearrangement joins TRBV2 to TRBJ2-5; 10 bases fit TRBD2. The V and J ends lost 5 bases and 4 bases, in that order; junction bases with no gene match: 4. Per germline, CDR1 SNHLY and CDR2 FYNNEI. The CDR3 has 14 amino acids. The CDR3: CASSPGLARETQYF. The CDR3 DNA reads TGTGCCAGCAGTCCGGGACTAGCGCGAGAGACCCAGTACTTC.

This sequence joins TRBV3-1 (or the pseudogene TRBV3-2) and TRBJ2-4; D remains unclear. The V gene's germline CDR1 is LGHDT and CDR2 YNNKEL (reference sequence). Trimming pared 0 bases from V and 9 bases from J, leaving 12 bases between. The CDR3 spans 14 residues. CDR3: CASSQDPLVGIQYF. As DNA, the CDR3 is TGTGCCAGCAGCCAAGATCCGCTAGTAGGCATTCAGTACTTC.

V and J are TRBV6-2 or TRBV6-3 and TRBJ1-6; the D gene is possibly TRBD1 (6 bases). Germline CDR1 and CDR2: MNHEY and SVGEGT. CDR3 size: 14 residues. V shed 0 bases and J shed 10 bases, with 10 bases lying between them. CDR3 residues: CASSYSGGWSPLHF. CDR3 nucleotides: TGTGCCAGCAGTTACTCTGGGGGCTGGTCACCCCTCCACTTT.